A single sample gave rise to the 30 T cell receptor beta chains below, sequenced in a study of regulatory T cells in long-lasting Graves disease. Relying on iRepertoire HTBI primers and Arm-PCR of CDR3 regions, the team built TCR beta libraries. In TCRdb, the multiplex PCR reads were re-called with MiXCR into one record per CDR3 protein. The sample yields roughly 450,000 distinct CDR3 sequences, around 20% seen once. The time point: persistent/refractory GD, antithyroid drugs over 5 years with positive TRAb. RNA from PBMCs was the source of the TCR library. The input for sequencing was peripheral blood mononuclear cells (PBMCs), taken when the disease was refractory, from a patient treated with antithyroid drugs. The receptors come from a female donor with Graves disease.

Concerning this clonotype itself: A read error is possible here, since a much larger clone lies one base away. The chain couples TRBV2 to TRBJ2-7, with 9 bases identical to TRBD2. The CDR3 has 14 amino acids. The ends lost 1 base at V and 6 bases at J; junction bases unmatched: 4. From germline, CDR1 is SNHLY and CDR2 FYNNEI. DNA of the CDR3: TGTGCCAGCAGTGAAGTAGCGGGAGTTGGCGAGCAGTACTTC. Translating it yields CASSEVAGVGEQYF. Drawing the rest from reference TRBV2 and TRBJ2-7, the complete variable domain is EPEVTQTPSHQVTQMGQEVILRCVPISNHLYFYWYRQILGQKVEFLVSFYNNEISEKSEIFDDQFSVERPDGSNFTLKIRSTKLEDSAMYFCASSEVAGVGEQYFGPGTRLTVT.

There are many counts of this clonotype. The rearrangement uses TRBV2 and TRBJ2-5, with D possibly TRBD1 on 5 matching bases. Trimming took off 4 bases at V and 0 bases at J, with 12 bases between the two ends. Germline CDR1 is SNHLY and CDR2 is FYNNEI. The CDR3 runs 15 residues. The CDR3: CASSGRWTYQETQYF. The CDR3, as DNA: TGTGCCAGCAGTGGAAGATGGACATACCAAGAGACCCAGTACTTC.

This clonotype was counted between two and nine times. The CDR3 DNA sequence: TGTGCCAGCTCCCGAGCGGCAACTAATGAAAAACTGTTTTTT. This translates into CASSRAATNEKLFF. The chain joins TRBV19 to TRBJ1-4; D is unresolved. This CDR3 comprises 14 residues. Germline V gives CDR1 LNHDA, CDR2 SQIVND (reference sequence). The germline V and J ends were trimmed by 9 bases and 0 bases, with 11 bases remaining between them.

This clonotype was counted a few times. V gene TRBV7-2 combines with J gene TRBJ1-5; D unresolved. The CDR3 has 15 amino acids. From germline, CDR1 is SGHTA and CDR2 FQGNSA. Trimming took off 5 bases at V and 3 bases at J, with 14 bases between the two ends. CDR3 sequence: CASSKGIQYNQPQHF. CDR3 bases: TGTGCCAGCAGCAAAGGGATCCAATACAATCAGCCCCAGCATTTT.

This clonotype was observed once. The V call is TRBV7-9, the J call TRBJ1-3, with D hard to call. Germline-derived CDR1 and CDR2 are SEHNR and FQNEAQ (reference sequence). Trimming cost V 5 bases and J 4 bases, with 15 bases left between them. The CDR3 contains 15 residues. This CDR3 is CASSLGGSGGNTIYF. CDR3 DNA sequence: TGTGCCAGCAGCCTAGGAGGCAGTGGCGGAAACACCATATATTTT.

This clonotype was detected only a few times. This CDR3 reads CASSQFPGSYEQYF. DNA of the CDR3: TGTGCCAGCAGCCAATTTCCGGGATCCTACGAGCAGTACTTC. The chain couples TRBV3-1 to TRBJ2-7; possible D gene TRBD2, 5 bases. There are 14 residues in the CDR3. The V gene's germline CDR1 is LGHDT and CDR2 YNNKEL (reference sequence). Trimming left V 2 bases short and J 1 base short, with 9 bases between.

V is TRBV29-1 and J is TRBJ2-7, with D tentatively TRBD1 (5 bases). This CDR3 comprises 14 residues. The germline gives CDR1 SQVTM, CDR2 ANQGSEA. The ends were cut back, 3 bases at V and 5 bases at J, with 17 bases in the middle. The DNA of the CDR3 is TGCAGCGTTGAGGCCCCAGGGTCGGTCGACGAGCAGTACTTC. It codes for CSVEAPGSVDEQYF.

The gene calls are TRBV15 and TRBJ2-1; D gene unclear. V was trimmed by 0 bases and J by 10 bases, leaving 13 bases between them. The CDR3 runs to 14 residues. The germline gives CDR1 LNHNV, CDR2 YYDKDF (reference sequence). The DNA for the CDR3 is TGTGCCACCAGCAGAGATTCATCGGCGAGCGAGCAGTTCTTC. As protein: CATSRDSSASEQFF. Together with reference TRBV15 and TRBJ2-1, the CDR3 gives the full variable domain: DAMVIQNPRYQVTQFGKPVTLSCSQTLNHNVMYWYQQKSSQAPKLLFHYYDKDFNNEADTPDNFQSRRPNTSFCFLDIRSPGLGDTAMYLCATSRDSSASEQFFGPGTRLTVL.

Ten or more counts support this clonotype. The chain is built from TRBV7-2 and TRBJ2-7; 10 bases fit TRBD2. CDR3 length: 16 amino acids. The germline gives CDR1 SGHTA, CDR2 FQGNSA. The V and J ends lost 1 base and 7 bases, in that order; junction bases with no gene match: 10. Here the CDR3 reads CASSLDGAGGPKEQYF. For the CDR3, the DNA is TGTGCCAGCAGCTTAGATGGAGCGGGAGGGCCGAAAGAGCAGTACTTC.

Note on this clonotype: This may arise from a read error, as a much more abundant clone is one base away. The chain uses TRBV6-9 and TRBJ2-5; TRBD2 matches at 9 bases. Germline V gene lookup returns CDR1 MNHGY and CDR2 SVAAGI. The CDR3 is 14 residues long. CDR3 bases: TGTGCCAGCACTTACGCTAGCGGGACGAGTCCCCAGCACTTC. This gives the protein CASTYASGTSPQHF.

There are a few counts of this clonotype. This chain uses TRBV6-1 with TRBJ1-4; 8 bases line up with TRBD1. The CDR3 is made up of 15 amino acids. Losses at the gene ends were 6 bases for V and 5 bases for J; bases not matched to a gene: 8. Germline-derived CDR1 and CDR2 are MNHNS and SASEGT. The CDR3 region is CASSDGQGGNEKLFF. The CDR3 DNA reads TGTGCCAGCAGCGACGGACAGGGTGGCAATGAAAAACTGTTTTTT.

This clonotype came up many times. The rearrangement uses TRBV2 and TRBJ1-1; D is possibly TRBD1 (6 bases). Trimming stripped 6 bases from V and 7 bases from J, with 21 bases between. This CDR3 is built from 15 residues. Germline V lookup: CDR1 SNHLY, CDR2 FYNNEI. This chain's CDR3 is CASRAHSGGGGEAFF. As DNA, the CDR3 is TGTGCCAGCAGAGCCCACTCGGGGGGCGGAGGTGAAGCTTTCTTT.

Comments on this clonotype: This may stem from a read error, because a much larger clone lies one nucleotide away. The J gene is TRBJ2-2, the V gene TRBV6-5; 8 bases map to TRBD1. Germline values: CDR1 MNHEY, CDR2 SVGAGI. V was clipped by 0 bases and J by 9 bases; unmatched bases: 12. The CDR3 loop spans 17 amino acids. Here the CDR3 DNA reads TGTGCCAGCAGTTACTCGATACCAGGGGGCGCTTCCAGGGAGCTGTTTTTT. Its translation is CASSYSIPGGASRELFF.

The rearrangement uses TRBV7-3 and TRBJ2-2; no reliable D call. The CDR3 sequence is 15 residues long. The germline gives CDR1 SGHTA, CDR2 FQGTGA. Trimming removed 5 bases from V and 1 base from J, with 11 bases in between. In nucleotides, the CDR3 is TGTGCCAGCAGCCCAAGGGCAGGGAACACCGGGGAGCTGTTTTTT. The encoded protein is CASSPRAGNTGELFF.

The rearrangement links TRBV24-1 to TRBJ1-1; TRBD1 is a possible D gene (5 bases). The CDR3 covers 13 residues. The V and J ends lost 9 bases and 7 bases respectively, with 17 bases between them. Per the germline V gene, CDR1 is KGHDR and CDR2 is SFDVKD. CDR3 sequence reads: CATRPGTNDEAFF. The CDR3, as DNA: TGTGCCACCCGCCCCGGGACTAACGATGAAGCTTTCTTT.

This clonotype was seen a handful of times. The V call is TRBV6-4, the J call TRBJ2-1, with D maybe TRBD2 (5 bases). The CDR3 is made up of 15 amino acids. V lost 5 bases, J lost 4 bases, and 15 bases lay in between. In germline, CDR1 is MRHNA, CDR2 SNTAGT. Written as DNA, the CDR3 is TGTGCCAGCAGTCCTACGAGGGAGAGATACAATGAGCAGTTCTTC. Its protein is CASSPTRERYNEQFF.

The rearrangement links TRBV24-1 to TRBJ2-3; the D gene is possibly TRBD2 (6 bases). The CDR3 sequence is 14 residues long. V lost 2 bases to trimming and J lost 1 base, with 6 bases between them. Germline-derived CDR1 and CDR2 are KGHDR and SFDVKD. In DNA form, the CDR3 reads TGTGCCACCAGTGATTGGAGGGGCACAGATACGCAGTATTTT. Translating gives CATSDWRGTDTQYF.

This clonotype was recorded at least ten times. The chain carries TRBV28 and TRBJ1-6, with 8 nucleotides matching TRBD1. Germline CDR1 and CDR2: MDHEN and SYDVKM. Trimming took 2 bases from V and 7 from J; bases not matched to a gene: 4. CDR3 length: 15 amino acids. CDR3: CASSLRTGWNSPLHF. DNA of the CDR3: TGTGCCAGCAGTTTACGGACAGGGTGGAATTCACCCCTCCACTTT.

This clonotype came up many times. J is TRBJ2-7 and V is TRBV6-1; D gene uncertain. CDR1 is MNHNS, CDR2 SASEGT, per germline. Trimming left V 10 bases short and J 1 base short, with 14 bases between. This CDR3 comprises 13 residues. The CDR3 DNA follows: TGTGCCACCCGGACCGCCTCGTCCTACGAGCAGTACTTC. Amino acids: CATRTASSYEQYF.

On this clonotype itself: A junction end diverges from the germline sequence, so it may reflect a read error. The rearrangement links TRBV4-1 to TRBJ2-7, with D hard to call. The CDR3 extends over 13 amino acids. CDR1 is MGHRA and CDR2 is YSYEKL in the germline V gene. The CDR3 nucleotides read TGTGCCAGCAGCCAAGTTTCTGCTTACGAGCAGTACTTC. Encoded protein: CASSQVSAYEQYF.

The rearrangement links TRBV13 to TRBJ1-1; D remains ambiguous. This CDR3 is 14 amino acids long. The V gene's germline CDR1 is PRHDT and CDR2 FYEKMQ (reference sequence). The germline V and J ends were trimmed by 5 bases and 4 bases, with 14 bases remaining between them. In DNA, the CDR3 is TGTGCCAGCAGCCCCACCGAGAGAGGCACTGAAGCTTTCTTT. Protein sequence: CASSPTERGTEAFF.

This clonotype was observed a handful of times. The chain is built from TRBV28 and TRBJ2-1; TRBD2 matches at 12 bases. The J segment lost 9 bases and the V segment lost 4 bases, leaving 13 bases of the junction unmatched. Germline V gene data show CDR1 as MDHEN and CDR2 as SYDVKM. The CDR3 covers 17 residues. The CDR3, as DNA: TGTGCCAGCAGTTCGGGGACAGGACTAGCGGGATACTCTGAGCAGTTCTTC. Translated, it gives CASSSGTGLAGYSEQFF. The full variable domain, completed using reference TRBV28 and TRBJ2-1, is DVKVTQSSRYLVKRTGEKVFLECVQDMDHENMFWYRQDPGLGLRLIYFSYDVKMKEKGDIPEGYSVSREKKERFSLILESASTNQTSMYLCASSSGTGLAGYSEQFFGPGTRLTVL.

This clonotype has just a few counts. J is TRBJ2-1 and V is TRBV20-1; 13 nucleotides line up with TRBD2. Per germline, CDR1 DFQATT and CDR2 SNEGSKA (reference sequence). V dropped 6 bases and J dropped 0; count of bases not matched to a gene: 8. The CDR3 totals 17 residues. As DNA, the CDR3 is TGCAGTGCCCCGCCCCGGACTAGCGGGAGCTCCTACAATGAGCAGTTCTTC. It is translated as CSAPPRTSGSSYNEQFF.

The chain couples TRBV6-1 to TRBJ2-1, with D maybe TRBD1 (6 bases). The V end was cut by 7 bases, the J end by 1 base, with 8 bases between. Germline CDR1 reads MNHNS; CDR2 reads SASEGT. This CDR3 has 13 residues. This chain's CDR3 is CASTTGSYNEQFF. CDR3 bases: TGTGCCAGCACCACAGGGTCCTACAATGAGCAGTTCTTC.

The CDR3 nucleotides are TGTGCCAGCAGCTGGGGGACTAGCGGAACTAGCACAGATACGCAGTATTTT. Its translation: CASSWGTSGTSTDTQYF. The V and J genes are TRBV7-6 and TRBJ2-3; TRBD2 aligns across 11 bases. Unmatched junction bases numbered 6, after V lost 4 bases and J lost 0 bases. Germline V gene data show CDR1 as SGHVS and CDR2 as FNYEAQ. CDR3 length: 17 amino acids.

CDR3 coding DNA: TGTGCCAGTAGTATAGTCGACCAGCAGCCCCAGCATTTT. Amino acids: CASSIVDQQPQHF. The rearrangement links TRBV19 to TRBJ1-5; no definite D call. V shed 1 base and J shed 7 bases, with 8 bases lying between them. Germline V gene data show CDR1 as LNHDA and CDR2 as SQIVND (reference sequence). This CDR3 is built from 13 residues.

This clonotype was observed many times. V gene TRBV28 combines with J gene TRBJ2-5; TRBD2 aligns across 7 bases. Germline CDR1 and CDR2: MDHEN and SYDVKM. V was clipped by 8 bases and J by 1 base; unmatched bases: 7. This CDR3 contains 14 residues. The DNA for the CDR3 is TGTGCCAGCCCTAAGCGGGGCCCCCAAGAGACCCAGTACTTC. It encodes CASPKRGPQETQYF.

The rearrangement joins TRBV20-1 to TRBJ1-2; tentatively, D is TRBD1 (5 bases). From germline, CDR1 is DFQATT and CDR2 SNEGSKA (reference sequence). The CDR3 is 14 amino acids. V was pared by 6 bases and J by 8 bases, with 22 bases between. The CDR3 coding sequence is TGCAGTGCCCAGCGGCAGGGTGGGTTCCGAGGCTACACCTTC. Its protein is CSAQRQGGFRGYTF.

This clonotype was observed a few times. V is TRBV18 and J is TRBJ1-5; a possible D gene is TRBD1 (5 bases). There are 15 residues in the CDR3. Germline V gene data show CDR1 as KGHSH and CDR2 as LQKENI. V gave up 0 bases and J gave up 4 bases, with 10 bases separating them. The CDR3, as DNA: TGTGCCAGCTCACCACCCCGACAGCCTAATCAGCCCCAGCATTTT. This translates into CASSPPRQPNQPQHF.

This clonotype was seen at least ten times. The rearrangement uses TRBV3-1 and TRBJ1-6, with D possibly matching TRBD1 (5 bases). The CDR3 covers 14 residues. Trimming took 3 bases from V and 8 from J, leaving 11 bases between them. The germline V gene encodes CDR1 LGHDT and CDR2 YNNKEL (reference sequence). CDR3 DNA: TGTGCCAGCAGCCAGATGGAGGGGCATTCACCCCTCCACTTT. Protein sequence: CASSQMEGHSPLHF.